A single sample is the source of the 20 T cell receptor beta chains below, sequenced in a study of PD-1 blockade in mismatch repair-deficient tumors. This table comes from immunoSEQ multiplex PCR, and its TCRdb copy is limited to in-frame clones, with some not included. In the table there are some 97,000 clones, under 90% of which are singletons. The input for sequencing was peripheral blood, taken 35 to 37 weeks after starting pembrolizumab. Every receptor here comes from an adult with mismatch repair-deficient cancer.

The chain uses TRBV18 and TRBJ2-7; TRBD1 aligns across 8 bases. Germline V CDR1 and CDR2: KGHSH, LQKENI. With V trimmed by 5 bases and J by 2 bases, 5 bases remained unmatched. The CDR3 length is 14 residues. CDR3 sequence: CASSAGTGAYEQYF. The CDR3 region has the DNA TGTGCCAGCTCAGCCGGGACAGGAGCCTACGAGCAGTACTTC.

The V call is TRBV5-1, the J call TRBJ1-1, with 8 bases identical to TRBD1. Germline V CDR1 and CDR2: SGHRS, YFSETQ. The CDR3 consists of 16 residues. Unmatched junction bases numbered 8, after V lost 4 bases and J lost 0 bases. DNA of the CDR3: TGCGCCAGCAGCCCATGGACAGGGATGATGAACACTGAAGCTTTCTTT. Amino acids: CASSPWTGMMNTEAFF.

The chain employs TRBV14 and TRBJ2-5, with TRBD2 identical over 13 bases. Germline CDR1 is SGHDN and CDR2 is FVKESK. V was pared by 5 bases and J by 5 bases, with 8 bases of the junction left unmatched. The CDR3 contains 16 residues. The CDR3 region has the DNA TGTGCCAGCAGCAGGTGGACTAGCGGGAGCCATGAGACCCAGTACTTC. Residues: CASSRWTSGSHETQYF.

CDR3 nucleotide sequence: TGTGCCAGCAGTGAAGACCCGACAGGGGCAAATTATGGCTACACCTTC. Amino acid sequence: CASSEDPTGANYGYTF. This chain connects TRBV2 to TRBJ1-2, with 8 bases that match TRBD1. J gave up 5 bases and V 1 base, and 9 bases lay outside the gene matches. The CDR3 has 16 residues. The germline gives CDR1 SNHLY, CDR2 FYNNEI.

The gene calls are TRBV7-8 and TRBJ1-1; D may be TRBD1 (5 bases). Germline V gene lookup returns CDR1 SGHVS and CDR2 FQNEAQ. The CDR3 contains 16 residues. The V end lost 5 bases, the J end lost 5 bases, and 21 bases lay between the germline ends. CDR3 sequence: CASSLGGRGRRTEAFF. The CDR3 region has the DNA TGTGCCAGCAGCCTGGGGGGGAGGGGTAGGAGGACTGAAGCTTTCTTT.

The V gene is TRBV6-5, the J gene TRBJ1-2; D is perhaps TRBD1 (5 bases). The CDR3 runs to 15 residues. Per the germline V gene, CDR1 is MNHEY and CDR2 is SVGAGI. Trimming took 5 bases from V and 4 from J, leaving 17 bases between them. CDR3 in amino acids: CASSGLGWDLYGYTF. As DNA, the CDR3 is TGTGCCAGCAGTGGTTTGGGTTGGGACCTCTATGGCTACACCTTC.

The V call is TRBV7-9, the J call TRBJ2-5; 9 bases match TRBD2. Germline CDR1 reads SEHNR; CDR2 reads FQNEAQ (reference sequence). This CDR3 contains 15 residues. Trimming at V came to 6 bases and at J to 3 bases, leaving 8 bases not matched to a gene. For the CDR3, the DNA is TGTGCCAGCAGGACAATAGCGGGAGAGAAAGAGACCCAGTACTTC. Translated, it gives CASRTIAGEKETQYF.

The CDR3 DNA reads as TGTGCCATCAGTGCAGACTGGGGATATGGCTACACCTTC. It specifies CAISADWGYGYTF. This chain links TRBV10-3 with TRBJ1-2; D is ambiguous. CDR3 length equals 13 residues. V lost 4 bases, J lost 5 bases, and 11 bases lay in between. Germline CDR1 reads ENHRY; CDR2 reads SYGVKD.

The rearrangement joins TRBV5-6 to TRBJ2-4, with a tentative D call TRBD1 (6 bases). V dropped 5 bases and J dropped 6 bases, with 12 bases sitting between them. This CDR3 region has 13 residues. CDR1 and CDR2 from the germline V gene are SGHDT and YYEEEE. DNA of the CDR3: TGTGCCAGCAGGGTTTTAGGGGGAAACATTCAGTACTTC. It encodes CASRVLGGNIQYF.

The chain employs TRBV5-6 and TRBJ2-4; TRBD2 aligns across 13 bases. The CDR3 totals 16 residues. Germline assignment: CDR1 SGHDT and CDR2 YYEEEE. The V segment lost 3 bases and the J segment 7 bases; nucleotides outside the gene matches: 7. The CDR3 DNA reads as TGTGCCAGCAGCTCCTCTGGACTAGCGGGGGTGAACATTCAGTACTTC. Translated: CASSSSGLAGVNIQYF.

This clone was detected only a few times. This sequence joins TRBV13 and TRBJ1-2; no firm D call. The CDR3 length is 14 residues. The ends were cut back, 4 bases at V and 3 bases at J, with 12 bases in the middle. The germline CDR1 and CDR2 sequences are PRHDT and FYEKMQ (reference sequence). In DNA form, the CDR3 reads TGTGCCAGCAGCTCAAGTAGGTCGGACTATGGCTACACCTTC. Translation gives CASSSSRSDYGYTF.

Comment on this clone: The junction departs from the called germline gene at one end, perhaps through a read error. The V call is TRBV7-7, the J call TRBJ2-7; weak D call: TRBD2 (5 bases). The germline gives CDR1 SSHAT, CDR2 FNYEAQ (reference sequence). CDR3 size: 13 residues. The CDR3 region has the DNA TGTGCTAGCAGCTTAGACACTAGTTCCGAGCAGTACTTC. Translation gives CASSLDTSSEQYF.

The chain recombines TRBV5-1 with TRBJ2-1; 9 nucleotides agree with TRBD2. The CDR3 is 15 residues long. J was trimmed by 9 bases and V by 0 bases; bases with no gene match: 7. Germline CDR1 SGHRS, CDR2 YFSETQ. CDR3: CASSLVSGRSGEQFF. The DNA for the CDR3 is TGCGCCAGCAGCTTGGTTAGCGGGAGATCAGGTGAGCAGTTCTTC.

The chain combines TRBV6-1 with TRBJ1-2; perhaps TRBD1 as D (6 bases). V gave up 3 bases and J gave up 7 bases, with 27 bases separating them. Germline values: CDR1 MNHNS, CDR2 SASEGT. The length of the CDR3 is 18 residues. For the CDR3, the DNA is TGTGCCAGCAGTGATTTTTGGTATTCGGGCAGGGGTGGTGTTGGCTACACCTTC. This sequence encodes CASSDFWYSGRGGVGYTF.

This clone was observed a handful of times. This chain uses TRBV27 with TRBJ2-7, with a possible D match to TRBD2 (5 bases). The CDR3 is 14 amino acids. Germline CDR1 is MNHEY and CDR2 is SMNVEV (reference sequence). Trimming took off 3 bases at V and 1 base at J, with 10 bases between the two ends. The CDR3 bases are TGTGCCAGCAGTTTTTCTGCGGGTTCCTACGAGCAGTACTTC. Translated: CASSFSAGSYEQYF.

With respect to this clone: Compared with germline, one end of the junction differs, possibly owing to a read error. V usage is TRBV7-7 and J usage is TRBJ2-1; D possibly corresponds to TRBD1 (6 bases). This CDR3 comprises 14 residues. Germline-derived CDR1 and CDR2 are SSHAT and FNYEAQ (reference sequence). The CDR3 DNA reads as TGTGCTAGCAGTTCAGGGGACGTCCGCGATGAGCAGTTCTTC. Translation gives CASSSGDVRDEQFF.

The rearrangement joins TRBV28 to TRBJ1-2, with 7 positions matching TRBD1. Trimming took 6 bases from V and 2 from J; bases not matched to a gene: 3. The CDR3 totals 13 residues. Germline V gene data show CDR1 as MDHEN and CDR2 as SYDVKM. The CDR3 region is CASSLGGNYGYTF. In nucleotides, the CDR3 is TGTGCCAGCAGCCTAGGGGGCAACTATGGCTACACCTTC.

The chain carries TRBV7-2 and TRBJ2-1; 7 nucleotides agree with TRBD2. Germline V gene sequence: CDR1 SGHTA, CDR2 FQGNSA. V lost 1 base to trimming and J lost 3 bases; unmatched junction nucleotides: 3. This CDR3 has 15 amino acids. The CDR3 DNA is TGTGCCAGCAGCTTAGATGGGGGGGTCTACAATGAGCAGTTCTTC. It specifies CASSLDGGVYNEQFF.

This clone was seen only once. Here the CDR3 DNA reads TGTGCCAGCGCCCTAAGGGGCTCCTACAATGAGCAGTTCTTC. Protein product: CASALRGSYNEQFF. The rearrangement uses TRBV27 and TRBJ2-1; possible D gene TRBD1, 5 bases. Germline assignment: CDR1 MNHEY and CDR2 SMNVEV (reference sequence). There are 14 residues in the CDR3. V was trimmed by 8 bases and J by 0 bases, leaving 11 bases between them.

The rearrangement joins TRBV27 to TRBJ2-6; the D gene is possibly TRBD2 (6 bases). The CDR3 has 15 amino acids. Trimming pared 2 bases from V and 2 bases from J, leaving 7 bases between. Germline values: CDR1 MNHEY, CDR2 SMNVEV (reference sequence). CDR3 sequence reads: CASSLTGAGANVLTF. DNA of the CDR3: TGTGCCAGCAGTTTAACGGGGGCTGGGGCCAACGTCCTGACTTTC.